These 19 T cell receptor beta chains came from one sample sequenced in a study of CD8+ T cells in alopecia areata. Treatment indicated: oral pan-JAK inhibitor, 5-10 mg twice daily. Sequencing relied on a cDNA template that was reverse transcribed from extracted RNA. Some clones are missing from TCRdb's copy, which holds only in-frame ones; the method was immunoSEQ multiplex PCR. The sample contains 100,000 to 120,000 clones, roughly 56% of which appear only once. The input for sequencing was CD4+ T cells sorted from blood, taken at week 24, from a patient treated with tofacitinib. The receptors were sampled from a human donor with alopecia areata.

There are a few counts of this clone. The rearrangement uses TRBV30 and TRBJ1-1, with D uncertain. The CDR3 extends over 13 amino acids. V shed 2 bases and J shed 0 bases, with 7 bases lying between them. Germline V lookup: CDR1 GTSNPN, CDR2 SVGIG (reference sequence). CDR3 in DNA: TGTGCCTGGAGTCGATACATGAACACTGAAGCTTTCTTT. This encodes CAWSRYMNTEAFF. The full variable domain, in which reference TRBV30 and TRBJ1-1 provide the parts outside the CDR3, is SQTIHQWPATLVQPVGSPLSLECTVEGTSNPNLYWYRQAAGRGLQLLFYSVGIGQISSEVPQNLSASRPQDRQFILSSKKLLLSDSGFYLCAWSRYMNTEAFFGQGTRLTVV.

The chain joins TRBV4-3 to TRBJ2-2, with 7 nucleotides matching TRBD2. The CDR3 is made up of 15 amino acids. With V trimmed by 4 bases and J by 1 base, 3 bases remained unmatched. From germline, CDR1 is LGHNA and CDR2 YSLEER. The CDR3 reads CASSREGMNTGELFF. CDR3 nucleotides: TGCGCCAGCAGCCGGGAGGGGATGAACACCGGGGAGCTGTTTTTT.

CDR3 DNA: TGTGCCAGCAGCCAAGAGCGTCAGTATCAGCCCCAGCATTTT. This gives the protein CASSQERQYQPQHF. The genes are TRBV4-2 and TRBJ1-5; D gene uncertain. This CDR3 is 14 amino acids long. V dropped 0 bases and J dropped 5 bases, with 8 bases sitting between them. Germline CDR1 reads LGHNA; CDR2 reads YNFKEQ.

This rearrangement joins TRBV4-3 to TRBJ1-2, with TRBD1 matching over 7 bases. Germline loops: CDR1 LGHNA, CDR2 YSLEER. The junction had 6 bases not matched to a gene; V was cut back by 1 base and J by 7 bases. CDR3 length equals 14 residues. The CDR3 region has the DNA TGCGCCAGCAGCCAAGGGGGACAGTTGGTTGGCTACACCTTC. Translating it yields CASSQGGQLVGYTF.

V is TRBV27 and J is TRBJ1-1; D gene uncertain. This CDR3 contains 16 residues. The germline gives CDR1 MNHEY, CDR2 SMNVEV (reference sequence). V gave up 3 bases and J gave up 1 base, with 15 bases separating them. For the CDR3, the DNA is TGTGCCAGCAGTTTGCACCCTTGGGGTGGGAACACTGAAGCTTTCTTT. Its protein is CASSLHPWGGNTEAFF.

This clone appeared a few times. The rearrangement joins TRBV6-1 to TRBJ1-2; D remains unclear. Germline lookup yields CDR1 MNHNS and CDR2 SASEGT. This CDR3 spans 14 amino acids. V was cut by 4 bases and J by 1 base, with 10 bases left in between. CDR3 residues: CASSAGGLNYGYTF. The CDR3 nucleotides read TGTGCCAGCAGTGCCGGCGGGCTTAACTATGGCTACACCTTC.

This rearrangement joins TRBV27 to TRBJ1-4, with 9 positions matching TRBD1. CDR1 MNHEY and CDR2 SMNVEV come from the germline V gene (reference sequence). The V gene end was trimmed by 6 bases and the J gene end by 15 bases; junction bases not matched to a gene: 8. This CDR3 has 12 residues. This CDR3 reads CASSPTRDRVFF. DNA for the CDR3: TGTGCCAGCAGCCCCACCCGGGACAGGGTGTTTTTT.

This clone was seen only a few times. The chain employs TRBV29-1 and TRBJ2-7; D remains unclear. The V gene lost 4 bases and the J gene lost 0 bases, with 10 bases spanning the gap. Germline loops: CDR1 SQVTM, CDR2 ANQGSEA. This CDR3 is 13 amino acids long. This CDR3 reads CSVGDTSSYEQYF. The CDR3 bases are TGCAGCGTTGGAGACACTTCCTCCTACGAGCAGTACTTC.

The chain uses TRBV29-1 and TRBJ1-2, with 7 bases aligning to TRBD1. Looked up from germline, CDR1 is SQVTM and CDR2 is ANQGSEA. The CDR3 has 14 residues. The V segment lost 6 bases and the J segment 5 bases; nucleotides outside the gene matches: 12. CDR3 amino acids: CSVPRDRPIYGYTF. The CDR3 nucleotides are TGCAGCGTCCCCAGGGACAGACCGATTTATGGCTACACCTTC.

The chain carries TRBV5-6 and TRBJ1-2; D not resolved. CDR1 and CDR2 from the germline V gene are SGHDT and YYEEEE. The CDR3 has 13 amino acids. Trimming cost V 5 bases and J 4 bases, with 12 bases left between them. The CDR3 loop is CASSQDLLYGYTF. The CDR3 nucleotides are TGTGCCAGCAGTCAAGACTTACTCTATGGCTACACCTTC.

V gene TRBV4-2 combines with J gene TRBJ2-5; D uncertain. The CDR3 has 13 amino acids. V gave up 0 bases and J gave up 7 bases, with 9 bases separating them. The V gene's germline CDR1 is LGHNA and CDR2 YNFKEQ. CDR3 in amino acids: CASSQEIAGTQYF. The CDR3 DNA reads TGTGCCAGCAGCCAAGAGATAGCCGGGACCCAGTACTTC.

This clone was counted only a few times. The CDR3 DNA sequence: TGCGCCAGCAGCCCTCGGACGAGGGAGCGGCACACTGAAGCTTTCTTT. Translating gives CASSPRTRERHTEAFF. This chain uses TRBV5-1 with TRBJ1-1; D uncertain. V was shortened by 4 bases and J by 3 bases, with 19 bases between the two germline ends. There are 16 residues in the CDR3. Germline V CDR1 and CDR2: SGHRS, YFSETQ.

The chain joins TRBV2 to TRBJ2-1, with 8 positions matching TRBD2. Germline V gene sequence: CDR1 SNHLY, CDR2 FYNNEI. The CDR3 has 14 residues. V dropped 4 bases and J dropped 10; count of bases not matched to a gene: 9. The CDR3 sequence is CASSVSGGAWEQFF. The CDR3 DNA follows: TGTGCCAGCAGTGTGTCGGGGGGGGCTTGGGAGCAGTTCTTC.

The chain's CDR3 is CASRRGGLTQDEQFF. DNA of the CDR3: TGTGCCAGCAGGCGCGGGGGCCTTACTCAGGATGAGCAGTTCTTC. V usage is TRBV2 and J usage is TRBJ2-1; D is possibly TRBD2 (7 bases). CDR3 length equals 15 residues. Trimming removed 6 bases from V and 8 bases from J, with 20 bases in between. Looked up from germline, CDR1 is SNHLY and CDR2 is FYNNEI.

The chain couples TRBV7-2 to TRBJ1-4; TRBD1 matches at 11 bases. CDR3 length: 14 amino acids. The V and J ends lost 5 bases and 10 bases, in that order; junction bases with no gene match: 6. Germline V gene sequence: CDR1 SGHTA, CDR2 FQGNSA. This CDR3 reads CASSLDRGLGKLFF. The CDR3 DNA sequence: TGTGCCAGCAGCCTGGACAGGGGGCTCGGAAAACTGTTTTTT. Looking up the rest from reference TRBV7-2 and TRBJ1-4 gives the full variable domain: GAGVSQSPSNKVTEKGKDVELRCDPISGHTALYWYRQSLGQGLEFLIYFQGNSAPDKSGLPSDRFSAERTGGSVSTLTIQRTQQEDSAVYLCASSLDRGLGKLFFGSGTQLSVL.

The chain uses TRBV5-6 and TRBJ1-1; no clear D gene. V was shortened by 4 bases and J by 1 base, with 11 bases between the two germline ends. This CDR3 is built from 14 residues. Germline CDR1 is SGHDT and CDR2 is YYEEEE. The CDR3 is CASSPMGKNTEAFF. CDR3 coding DNA: TGTGCCAGCAGCCCCATGGGCAAGAACACTGAAGCTTTCTTT. The whole variable domain, filled in from reference TRBV5-6 and TRBJ1-1, reads DAGVTQSPTHLIKTRGQQVTLRCSPKSGHDTVSWYQQALGQGPQFIFQYYEEEERQRGNFPDRFSGHQFPNYSSELNVNALLLGDSALYLCASSPMGKNTEAFFGQGTRLTVV.

The chain has TRBV2 and TRBJ2-7, with D unresolved. This CDR3 is built from 13 residues. CDR1 and CDR2 from the germline V gene are SNHLY and FYNNEI. The germline V and J ends were trimmed by 4 bases and 6 bases, with 13 bases remaining between them. In DNA, the CDR3 is TGTGCCAGCAGTGTGGACCTAGGCTCCGAGCAGTACTTC. The encoded protein is CASSVDLGSEQYF.

The gene calls are TRBV6-5 and TRBJ2-2, with D possibly TRBD2 on 6 matching bases. Germline-derived CDR1 and CDR2 are MNHEY and SVGAGI. This CDR3 is 16 amino acids long. V was cut by 4 bases and J by 2 bases, with 14 bases left in between. CDR3 protein: CASSFGLLFNTGELFF. CDR3 DNA sequence: TGTGCCAGCAGTTTCGGACTATTATTCAACACCGGGGAGCTGTTTTTT.

V is TRBV29-1 and J is TRBJ2-2; D perhaps matches TRBD2 (5 bases). Per germline, CDR1 SQVTM and CDR2 ANQGSEA. V was pared by 2 bases and J by 0 bases, with 7 bases between. This CDR3 spans 14 amino acids. DNA for the CDR3: TGCAGCGTTGAACGGGGATCGAACACCGGGGAGCTGTTTTTT. It codes for CSVERGSNTGELFF.